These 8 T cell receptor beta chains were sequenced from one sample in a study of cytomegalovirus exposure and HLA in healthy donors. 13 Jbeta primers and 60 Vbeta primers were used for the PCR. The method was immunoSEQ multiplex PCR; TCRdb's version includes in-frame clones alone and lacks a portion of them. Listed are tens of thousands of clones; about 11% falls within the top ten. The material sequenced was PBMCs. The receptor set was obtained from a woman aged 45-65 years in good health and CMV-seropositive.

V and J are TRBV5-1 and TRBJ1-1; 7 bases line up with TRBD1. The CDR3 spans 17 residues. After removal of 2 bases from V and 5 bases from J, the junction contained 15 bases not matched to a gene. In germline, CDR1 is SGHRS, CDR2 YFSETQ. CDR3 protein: CASSLVPIGGLGTEAFF. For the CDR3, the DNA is TGCGCCAGCAGCTTAGTCCCCATAGGGGGCTTGGGGACTGAAGCTTTCTTT.

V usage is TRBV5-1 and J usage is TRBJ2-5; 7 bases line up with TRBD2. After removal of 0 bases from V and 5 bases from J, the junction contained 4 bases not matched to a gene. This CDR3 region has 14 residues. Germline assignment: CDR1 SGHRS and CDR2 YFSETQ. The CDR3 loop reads CASSLATGGETQYF. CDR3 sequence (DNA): TGCGCCAGCAGCTTGGCTACGGGAGGCGAGACCCAGTACTTC.

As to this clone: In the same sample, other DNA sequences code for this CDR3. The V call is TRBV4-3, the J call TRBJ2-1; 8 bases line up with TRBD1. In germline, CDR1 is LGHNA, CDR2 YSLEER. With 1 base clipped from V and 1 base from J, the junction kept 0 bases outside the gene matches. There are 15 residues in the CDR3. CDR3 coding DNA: TGCGCCAGCAGCCAAGGACAGGGGTCCTACAATGAGCAGTTCTTC. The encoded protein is CASSQGQGSYNEQFF.

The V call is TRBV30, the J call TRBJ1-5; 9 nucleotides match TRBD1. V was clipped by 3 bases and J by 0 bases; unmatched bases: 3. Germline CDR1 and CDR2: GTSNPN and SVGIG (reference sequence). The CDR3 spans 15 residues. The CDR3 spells CAWRGQGHSNQPQHF. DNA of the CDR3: TGTGCCTGGAGAGGACAGGGGCATAGCAATCAGCCCCAGCATTTT.

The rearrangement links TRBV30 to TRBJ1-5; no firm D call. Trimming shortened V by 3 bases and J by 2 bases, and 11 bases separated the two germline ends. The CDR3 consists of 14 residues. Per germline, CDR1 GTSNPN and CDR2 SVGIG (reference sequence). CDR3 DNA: TGTGCCTGGAGCGTCAACTCCGGCAATCAGCCCCAGCATTTT. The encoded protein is CAWSVNSGNQPQHF. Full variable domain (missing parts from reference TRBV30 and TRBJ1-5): SQTIHQWPATLVQPVGSPLSLECTVEGTSNPNLYWYRQAAGRGLQLLFYSVGIGQISSEVPQNLSASRPQDRQFILSSKKLLLSDSGFYLCAWSVNSGNQPQHFGDGTRLSIL.

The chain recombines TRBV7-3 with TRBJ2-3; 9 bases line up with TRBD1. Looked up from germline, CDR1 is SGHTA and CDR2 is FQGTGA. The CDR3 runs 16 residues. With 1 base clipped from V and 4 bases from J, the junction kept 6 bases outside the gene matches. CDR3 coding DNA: TGTGCCAGCAGCTTAATCGGGAGACAGGGGGCAGATACGCAGTATTTT. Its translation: CASSLIGRQGADTQYF.

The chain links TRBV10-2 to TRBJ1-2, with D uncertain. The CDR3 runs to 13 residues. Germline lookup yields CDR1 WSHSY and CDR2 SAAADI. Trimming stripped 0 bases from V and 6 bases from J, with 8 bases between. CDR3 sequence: CASSESIVDGYTF. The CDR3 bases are TGCGCCAGCAGTGAGTCGATAGTTGATGGCTACACCTTC.

For the CDR3, the DNA is TGCGCCAGCACCACCGGGACACTGAACACCGGGGAGCTGTTTTTT. It encodes CASTTGTLNTGELFF. The rearrangement uses TRBV10-1 and TRBJ2-2, with a weak D call TRBD1 (6 bases). The CDR3 totals 15 residues. Per the germline V gene, CDR1 is WNHNN and CDR2 is SYGVQD (reference sequence). Trimming cost V 7 bases and J 1 base, with 13 bases left between them.